This T cell receptor (beta chain) was observed in a study of blood T cell repertoires in COVID-19. Overall study: The United States, Italy and Spain supplied acute and convalescent COVID-19 samples. PBMCs, B-cell-depleted T cells, or T cells were the source of the cDNA or gDNA that made up the material.

The V gene's germline CDR1 is MNHEY and CDR2 SVGAGI. The CDR3 runs 16 residues. Between the trimmed V and J ends, which lost 0 bases and 3 bases, there was a span of 12 bases. Original processing methods: Researchers report that nucleated cell counts were estimated from reference gene primer amplification. Profiling relied on immunoSEQ multiplex PCR, and the TCRdb table lists in-frame clones only, not all of them. From that table come the V and J calls and clone size; the DNA was used to work out D and trimming. The data show about 220,000 clones, approximately 85% seen once. The genes are TRBV6-5 and TRBJ2-1; D is undetermined. Sequencing was performed on peripheral blood. This sequence originates from a woman in her 70s with COVID-19, enrolled during active disease. CDR3 in amino acids: CASSYSRGTFYNEQFF. The CDR3, as DNA: TGTGCCAGCAGTTACTCTCGCGGCACCTTCTACAATGAGCAGTTCTTC.